This entry lists 25 T cell receptor beta chains sequenced from one sample in a study of OX40 agonist ivuxolimab in advanced cancers. Using immunoSEQ multiplex PCR, the repertoire was profiled, and TCRdb retains in-frame clones only, with some absent. The sample holds roughly 63,000 clones, nearly 90% seen once. The sample in question was CD4+ or CD8+ T cells sorted from blood, obtained in a trial of the OX40 agonist ivuxolimab. The receptors shown here come from an adult with an advanced solid tumor such as melanoma, head and neck, liver or kidney cancer.

The rearrangement links TRBV21-1 to TRBJ2-6. TRBV21-1 represents a pseudogene. The CDR3 sequence is 13 residues long. The CDR3 region has the DNA TGTGCCAGCAGCAAAGAAGGAGCCAACGTCCTGACTTTC. The encoded protein is CASSKEGANVLTF.

This chain links TRBV19 with TRBJ2-4; D is perhaps TRBD1 or TRBD2 (5 bases each). The CDR3 has 16 amino acids. Germline CDR1 LNHDA, CDR2 SQIVND (reference sequence). Between the trimmed V and J ends, which lost 2 bases and 0 bases, there was a span of 11 bases. The CDR3 DNA reads TGTGCCAGTAGTATAACGGGGCCACTAGCCAAAAACATTCAGTACTTC. As protein: CASSITGPLAKNIQYF.

The chain couples TRBV7-2 to TRBJ2-3; 9 nucleotides match TRBD2. Germline V gives CDR1 SGHTA, CDR2 FQGNSA. V shed 1 base, J shed 5 bases, and the junction held 7 bases outside the gene matches. The CDR3 loop spans 16 amino acids. In DNA, the CDR3 is TGTGCCAGCAGCTTAGGTTATCGCGGGAGGGGAGATACGCAGTATTTT. Its translation is CASSLGYRGRGDTQYF.

This clone qualifies as medium-sized. Other DNA sequences of this sample code for an identical CDR3. The rearrangement joins TRBV6-5 to TRBJ1-4; D is unresolved. V lost 5 bases, J lost 1 base, and 11 bases lay in between. The CDR3 runs 15 residues. The germline V gene has CDR1 MNHEY and CDR2 SVGAGI. CDR3 region: CASSPVGGTNEKLFF. The CDR3 DNA is TGTGCCAGCAGTCCCGTCGGAGGAACTAATGAAAAACTGTTTTTT.

The chain uses TRBV6-6 and TRBJ1-1; D not resolved. The length of the CDR3 is 15 residues. In germline, CDR1 is MNHNY, CDR2 SVGAGI (reference sequence). Trimming removed 0 bases from V and 1 base from J, with 9 bases in between. The CDR3 spells CASSYSVSTNTEAFF. The CDR3 DNA sequence: TGTGCCAGCAGTTACTCCGTCAGCACGAACACTGAAGCTTTCTTT.

The chain couples TRBV11-2 to TRBJ2-5, with 7 bases that match TRBD2. The CDR3 has 15 amino acids. V lost 5 bases to trimming and J lost 1 base; unmatched junction nucleotides: 7. Per germline, CDR1 SGHAT and CDR2 FQNNGV. In DNA, the CDR3 is TGTGCCAGCAGCCCCTCGAGGACTAGCCAAGAGACCCAGTACTTC. It specifies CASSPSRTSQETQYF.

V usage is TRBV5-1 and J usage is TRBJ2-5; the D is unclear. Germline loops: CDR1 SGHRS, CDR2 YFSETQ. The CDR3 is 11 residues long. Trimming stripped 5 bases from V and 5 bases from J, with 7 bases between. For the CDR3, the DNA is TGCGCCAGCAGGTTTGGGGAGACCCAGTACTTC. It codes for CASRFGETQYF.

The chain recombines TRBV9 with TRBJ2-1, with D possibly being TRBD2 (6 bases). With 3 bases removed from V and 10 bases from J, the gap between germline ends came to 11 bases. CDR1 is SGDLS and CDR2 is YYNGEE in the germline V gene. The CDR3 runs 12 residues. The CDR3 DNA reads TGTGCCAGCAGCGAAGACGGAGGGGAGCAGTTCTTC. This gives the protein CASSEDGGEQFF.

The rearrangement joins TRBV13 to TRBJ2-1; 8 positions agree with TRBD2. Trimming at V came to 6 bases and at J to 7 bases, leaving 5 bases not matched to a gene. The CDR3 is made up of 13 amino acids. Germline V lookup: CDR1 PRHDT, CDR2 FYEKMQ (reference sequence). The CDR3 sequence is CASSPASGNEQFF. In nucleotides, the CDR3 is TGTGCCAGCAGTCCGGCTAGCGGGAATGAGCAGTTCTTC.

The CDR3 spells CASSLEPSTTYEQYF. The CDR3, as DNA: TGTGCCAGCAGCTTAGAGCCTTCTACTACCTACGAGCAGTACTTC. This sequence joins TRBV7-8 and TRBJ2-7; D is ambiguous. This CDR3 region has 15 residues. V was pared by 1 base and J by 2 bases, with 12 bases between. The germline V gene has CDR1 SGHVS and CDR2 FQNEAQ.

The genes are TRBV21-1 and TRBJ1-4; TRBD1 was called by the table and not checked on the DNA. TRBV21-1 is a documented pseudogene. The CDR3 is 15 amino acids. The CDR3 here is CASSKHGTGEEKLFF. CDR3 sequence (DNA): TGTGCCAGCAGCAAACATGGGACAGGGGAAGAAAAACTGTTTTTT.

The V and J genes are TRBV5-1 and TRBJ2-1; TRBD1 matches 10 bases. With 7 bases clipped from V and 7 bases from J, the junction kept 8 bases outside the gene matches. Germline loops: CDR1 SGHRS, CDR2 YFSETQ. CDR3 length equals 14 residues. The CDR3 is CASGDRGRRNEQFF. The CDR3 coding sequence is TGCGCCAGCGGTGACAGGGGGCGACGTAATGAGCAGTTCTTC.

This chain joins TRBV5-5 and TRBJ2-7; 9 bases are shared with TRBD1. CDR3 length equals 16 residues. CDR1 SGHKS and CDR2 YYEKEE come from the germline V gene (reference sequence). The V segment lost 3 bases and the J segment 1 base; nucleotides outside the gene matches: 8. The CDR3 bases are TGTGCCAGCAGCTCCCGGGACAGGGTATATTCCTACGAGCAGTACTTC. Its protein product is CASSSRDRVYSYEQYF. The whole variable domain, filled in from reference TRBV5-5 and TRBJ2-7, reads DAGVTQSPTHLIKTRGQQVTLRCSPISGHKSVSWYQQVLGQGPQFIFQYYEKEERGRGNFPDRFSARQFPNYSSELNVNALLLGDSALYLCASSSRDRVYSYEQYFGPGTRLTVT.

This clone was detected only once. The chain has TRBV27 and TRBJ2-7; a possible D gene is TRBD2 (5 bases). CDR1 and CDR2 from the germline V gene are MNHEY and SMNVEV (reference sequence). The CDR3 has 13 residues. Deletions cut 0 bases from V and 3 bases from J, with 6 bases between. CDR3 residues: CASSLSSGYEQYV. The CDR3 nucleotides are TGTGCCAGCAGTTTATCCAGCGGCTACGAGCAGTACGTC.

V is TRBV7-2 and J is TRBJ2-1, with 9 bases lining up with TRBD2. V was clipped by 1 base and J by 7 bases; unmatched bases: 5. There are 15 residues in the CDR3. Germline-derived CDR1 and CDR2 are SGHTA and FQGNSA. The CDR3, as DNA: TGTGCCAGCAGCTTAGTCGGACTAGCGTATAATGAGCAGTTCTTC. Translation gives CASSLVGLAYNEQFF.

The gene calls are TRBV28 and TRBJ2-3, with D possibly TRBD1 on 5 matching bases. The CDR3 has 12 residues. CDR1 is MDHEN and CDR2 is SYDVKM in the germline V gene. The V end was cut by 5 bases, the J end by 6 bases, with 9 bases between. The CDR3 loop reads CASSEKGDTQYF. Here the CDR3 DNA reads TGTGCCAGCAGTGAGAAGGGGGATACGCAGTATTTT.

The rearrangement links TRBV2 to TRBJ2-7, with a possible D match to TRBD2 (7 bases). The CDR3 contains 11 residues. CDR1 SNHLY and CDR2 FYNNEI come from the germline V gene. Trimming pared 7 bases from V and 11 bases from J, leaving 15 bases between. The CDR3, as DNA: TGTGCCAGCAAGGGAGGGGGGGAAAAGTACGTC. Amino acids: CASKGGGEKYV.

The CDR3 loop is CASSGFQWVDNEQFF. In DNA, the CDR3 is TGTGCCAGCAGTGGGTTCCAGTGGGTGGACAATGAGCAGTTCTTC. The V call is TRBV2, the J call TRBJ2-1, with unresolved D. V was pared by 4 bases and J by 5 bases, with 15 bases between. CDR3 size: 15 residues. CDR1 is SNHLY and CDR2 is FYNNEI in the germline V gene.

This sequence joins TRBV27 and TRBJ2-3; 8 bases line up with TRBD2. Germline values: CDR1 MNHEY, CDR2 SMNVEV (reference sequence). The CDR3 is 16 residues long. V shed 6 bases, J shed 2 bases, and the junction held 10 bases outside the gene matches. CDR3 bases: TGTGCCAGCAGCCTACGGGCGGGAGGTAACACAGATACGCAGTATTTT. Its translation: CASSLRAGGNTDTQYF.

The J gene is TRBJ2-1, the V gene TRBV4-1; D might be TRBD1 (6 bases). The germline gives CDR1 MGHRA, CDR2 YSYEKL. V shed 4 bases and J shed 10 bases, with 20 bases lying between them. CDR3 size: 15 residues. The CDR3 DNA reads as TGCGCCAGCAGCCTTCGGGTTTGGGGGCTATTCGAGCAGTTCTTC. Its translation is CASSLRVWGLFEQFF.

The rearrangement joins TRBV6-5 to TRBJ2-7; TRBD1 matches 9 bases. CDR1 is MNHEY and CDR2 is SVGAGI in the germline V gene. The junction had 10 bases not matched to a gene; V was cut back by 8 bases and J by 5 bases. The CDR3 loop spans 14 amino acids. The CDR3 is CASQTGTGRNEQYF. The CDR3 DNA sequence: TGTGCCAGCCAGACCGGGACAGGGAGGAACGAGCAGTACTTC.

V gene TRBV19 combines with J gene TRBJ1-1; no clear D gene. The CDR3 is 13 residues long. Germline-derived CDR1 and CDR2 are LNHDA and SQIVND (reference sequence). V dropped 1 base and J dropped 3 bases, with 6 bases sitting between them. CDR3 loop: CASSIGEDTEAFF. The CDR3 DNA is TGTGCCAGTAGTATAGGGGAGGACACTGAAGCTTTCTTT.

Worth noting for this clone: Other DNA sequences within the sample encode an identical CDR3. The genes are TRBV4-1 and TRBJ2-1; maybe TRBD1 (5 bases). Germline values: CDR1 MGHRA, CDR2 YSYEKL. V lost 1 base, J lost 3 bases, and 10 bases lay in between. The CDR3 runs 15 residues. The CDR3 loop reads CASSQALGDYNEQFF. The CDR3 DNA reads as TGCGCCAGCAGCCAAGCTTTAGGGGACTACAATGAGCAGTTCTTC.

The J gene is TRBJ2-7, the V gene TRBV4-1, with D unresolved. This CDR3 is built from 14 residues. Germline V gene sequence: CDR1 MGHRA, CDR2 YSYEKL. Deletions cut 5 bases from V and 5 bases from J, with 16 bases between. The CDR3 is CASSVRIELNEQYF. CDR3 in DNA: TGCGCCAGCAGCGTACGGATAGAACTAAACGAGCAGTACTTC.

The J gene is TRBJ1-5, the V gene TRBV27; D might be TRBD1 (6 bases). The length of the CDR3 is 15 residues. V lost 6 bases to trimming and J lost 1 base, with 13 bases between them. CDR1 and CDR2 from the germline V gene are MNHEY and SMNVEV (reference sequence). The CDR3 DNA reads as TGTGCCAGCAGAACAGGGACTGCGAGCAATCAGCCCCAGCATTTT. Amino acids: CASRTGTASNQPQHF.